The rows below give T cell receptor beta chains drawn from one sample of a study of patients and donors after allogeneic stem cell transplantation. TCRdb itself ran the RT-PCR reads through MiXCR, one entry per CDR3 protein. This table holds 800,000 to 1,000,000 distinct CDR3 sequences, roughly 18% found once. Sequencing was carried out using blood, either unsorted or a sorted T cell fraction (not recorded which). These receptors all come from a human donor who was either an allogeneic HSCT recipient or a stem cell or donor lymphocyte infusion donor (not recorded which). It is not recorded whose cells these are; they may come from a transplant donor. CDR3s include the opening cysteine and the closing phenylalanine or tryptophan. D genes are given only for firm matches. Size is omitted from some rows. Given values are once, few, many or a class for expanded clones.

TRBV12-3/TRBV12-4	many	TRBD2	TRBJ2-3	TGTGCCAGCAGCCTATCGGGAGGACGCGCAGATACGCAGTATTTT	CASSLSGGRADTQYF
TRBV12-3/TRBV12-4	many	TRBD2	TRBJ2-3	TGTGCCAGCAGGACGGGGACTATCCCGCAGTATTTT	CASRTGTIPQYF
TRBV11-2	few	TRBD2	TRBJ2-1	TGTGCCAGCAGCATAGGGACTAGCCAGGCATTC	CASSIGTSQAF
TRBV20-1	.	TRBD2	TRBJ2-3	TGCAGTGCTAGTGAGGTTAGCGGGAGTACATGGGATACGCAGTATTTT	CSASEVSGSTWDTQYF
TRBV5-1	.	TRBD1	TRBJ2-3	TGCGCCAGCAATCCCGACAGGGGTCCCACAGATACGCAGTATTTT	CASNPDRGPTDTQYF
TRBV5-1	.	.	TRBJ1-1	TGCGCCAGCAGAGCCCTGGGTTACACTGAAGCTTTCTTT	CASRALGYTEAFF
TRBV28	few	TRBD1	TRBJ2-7	TGTGCCAGCAGTTTCACAGGGGGGAGCGTGCGGGAGCAGTACTTC	CASSFTGGSVREQYF
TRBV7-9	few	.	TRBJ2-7	TGTGCCAGCAGCTTATTACAGGACGAGCAGTACTTC	CASSLLQDEQYF
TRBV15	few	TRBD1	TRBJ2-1	TGTGCCACCAGCGGCGGGCGACAGGGAATCACCTACAATGAGCAGTTCTTC	CATSGGRQGITYNEQFF
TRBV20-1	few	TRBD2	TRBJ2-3	TGCAGTGCGCCGCCGACTAGCGGGGGGGCATTCGATACGCAGTATTTT	CSAPPTSGGAFDTQYF
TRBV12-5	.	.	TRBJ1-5	TGTGCTAGTGGTTTGGGTGGCAGGGGCAGACGGACCCAGCATTTT	CASGLGGRGRRTQHF
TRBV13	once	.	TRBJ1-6	TGTGCCAGCAGCTTAAATGCCGGGAATTCACCCCTCCACTTT	CASSLNAGNSPLHF
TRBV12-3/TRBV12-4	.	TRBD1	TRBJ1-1	TGTGCCAGCAACGGACAGGGAAGGTCCGAAGCTTTCTTT	CASNGQGRSEAFF
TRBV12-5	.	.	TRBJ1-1	TGTGCTAGTGGTTTGGTCACCCTGAACAATGAAGCTTTCTTT	CASGLVTLNNEAFF
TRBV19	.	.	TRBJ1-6	TGTGCCAGTAGTCCCCCAGGACGGTTCATTGGGTCGACCCTCCACTTT	CASSPPGRFIGSTLHF
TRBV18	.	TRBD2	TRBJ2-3	TGTGCCAGCTCACCACGTGGACTAGCGACAGATACGCAGTATTTT	CASSPRGLATDTQYF